A selection of T cell receptor beta chains follows, all from one sample in a study of T cell changes during pregnancy in multiple sclerosis. Profiling relied on immunoSEQ multiplex PCR, and the TCRdb table lists in-frame clones only, not all of them. Altogether 25,000 to 30,000 clones are present, roughly 89% being singletons, with the ten largest covering about 0.78%. The sample was CD4+ T cells from peripheral blood mononuclear cells, taken in the second trimester of pregnancy. The receptors derive from a female donor with multiple sclerosis, enrolled in a pregnancy study. Each CDR3 is given with its conserved first and last residue. Fields, in order: J gene, V gene, clone size, D gene, CDR3 protein, CDR3 DNA. A D gene is named only where the DNA matches it firmly. Not every row has a clone size; where given, it reads once, few, many or a size class.

TRBJ1-1 TRBV7-3 - - CASSLGGKTEAFF TGTGCCAGCAGCCTAGGTGGAAAGACTGAAGCTTTCTTT
TRBJ1-1 TRBV29-1 - TRBD1 CSVAPGQGMNTEAFF TGCAGCGTTGCCCCGGGACAGGGAATGAACACTGAAGCTTTCTTT
TRBJ2-7 TRBV7-2 - TRBD1 CASSPGQPYEQYF TGTGCCAGCAGCCCGGGACAGCCTTACGAGCAGTACTTC
TRBJ1-2 TRBV18 once - CASSPISGAGAPNYGYTF TGTGCCAGCTCACCAATCTCAGGCGCGGGGGCCCCCAACTATGGCTACACCTTC
TRBJ2-1 TRBV5-4 - - CASSSTGTTYNEQFF TGTGCCAGCAGCTCAACAGGGACAACCTACAATGAGCAGTTCTTC
TRBJ2-7 TRBV2 - TRBD1 CASRGGTGITYEQYF TGTGCCAGCAGGGGCGGGACAGGGATTACCTACGAGCAGTACTTC
TRBJ2-3 TRBV19 - - CASSQARSRGADTQYF TGTGCCAGTAGTCAGGCCCGATCCCGGGGTGCAGATACGCAGTATTTT
TRBJ1-5 TRBV18 - TRBD1 CASSSGQGRYQPQHF TGTGCCAGCTCGTCGGGACAGGGGCGCTATCAGCCCCAGCATTTT
TRBJ1-3 TRBV11-1 few - CASSSQSGNTIYF TGTGCCAGCAGCTCACAGTCTGGAAACACCATATATTTT
TRBJ1-2 TRBV2 - TRBD1 CASSLTGTNYGYTF TGTGCCAGCAGTTTGACAGGGACTAACTATGGCTACACCTTC
TRBJ1-5 TRBV28 - TRBD1 CASSTGGGNQPQHF TGTGCCAGCAGTACAGGGGGCGGCAATCAGCCCCAGCATTTT
TRBJ1-2 TRBV28 - TRBD1 CASSLSDRALYGYTF TGTGCCAGCAGTTTATCTGACAGGGCACTCTATGGCTACACCTTC
TRBJ2-7 TRBV28 - - CASSLGRDYEQYF TGTGCCAGCAGTTTAGGCAGGGACTACGAGCAGTACTTC
TRBJ2-6 TRBV6-5 - TRBD1 CATLFRGRGANVLTF TGTGCCACCCTATTTAGGGGGCGGGGGGCCAACGTCCTGACTTTC
TRBJ2-6 TRBV10-3 - TRBD1 CAISVGQGFSGANVLTF TGTGCCATCAGTGTGGGACAGGGGTTCTCTGGGGCCAACGTCCTGACTTTC
TRBJ2-5 TRBV5-5 - - CASSFQPASVEAQYF TGTGCCAGCAGCTTCCAACCCGCCTCGGTTGAGGCCCAGTACTTC
TRBJ2-2 TRBV28 - TRBD1 CASTGGAYTGELFF TGTGCCAGCACAGGGGGCGCGTACACCGGGGAGCTGTTTTTT
TRBJ2-2 TRBV7-8 - TRBD1 CASSFRDRGRTGELFF TGTGCCAGCAGCTTCCGGGACAGGGGAAGGACCGGGGAGCTGTTTTTT
TRBJ1-1 TRBV27 - - CASSFRNTEAFF TGTGCCAGCAGTTTCAGGAACACTGAAGCTTTCTTT
TRBJ1-3 TRBV28 - - CASSTFARYSGGSGNTIYF TGTGCCAGCAGTACCTTTGCTCGCTATAGCGGGGGCTCTGGAAACACCATATATTTT
TRBJ2-2 TRBV7-2 - TRBD2 CASSAFGGGNTGELFF TGTGCCAGCAGCGCCTTCGGCGGGGGAAACACCGGGGAGCTGTTTTTT
TRBJ2-5 TRBV5-1 - - CASSFELETQYF TGCGCCAGCAGCTTCGAGTTGGAGACCCAGTACTTC
TRBJ2-5 TRBV7-2 once - CASSLVGAGGGTQYF TGTGCCAGCAGCTTAGTAGGAGCAGGGGGAGGGACCCAGTACTTC
TRBJ1-4 TRBV19 - - CASSINQATNEKLFF TGTGCCAGTAGTATAAACCAGGCAACTAATGAAAAACTGTTTTTT
TRBJ2-5 TRBV5-1 - - CASSLVSGQETQYF TGCGCCAGCAGCTTGGTTTCGGGGCAAGAGACCCAGTACTTC
TRBJ1-6 TRBV18 - - CASSSDRAGYNSPLHF TGTGCCAGCTCGTCGGACAGAGCGGGGTATAATTCACCCCTCCACTTT
TRBJ1-4 TRBV28 - - CASSSGGGEKLFF TGTGCCAGCAGCTCCGGGGGGGGTGAAAAACTGTTTTTT
TRBJ2-2 TRBV9 - TRBD2 CASSVETGGTGELFF TGTGCCAGCAGCGTAGAGACGGGGGGGACCGGGGAGCTGTTTTTT
TRBJ2-7 TRBV2 once TRBD1 CASRDRGPYEQYF TGTGCCAGCAGGGACAGGGGGCCCTACGAGCAGTACTTC
TRBJ1-2 TRBV7-6 - - CASSYTQRGDDGYTF TGTGCCAGCAGCTACACTCAGCGGGGGGATGATGGCTACACCTTC
TRBJ2-2 TRBV29-1 - TRBD1 CSVQGVTTGELFF TGCAGCGTTCAGGGGGTGACCACCGGGGAGCTGTTTTTT
TRBJ2-3 TRBV7-2 - TRBD2 CASSFAGDTDTQYF TGTGCCAGCAGCTTTGCGGGGGACACAGATACGCAGTATTTT
TRBJ2-1 TRBV27 - - CASSSTGFVTKFF TGTGCCAGCAGTTCTACAGGGTTTGTCACAAAGTTCTTC
TRBJ2-3 TRBV7-2 - - CASSLSMSTDTQYF TGTGCCAGCAGCTTAAGCATGAGCACAGATACGCAGTATTTT
TRBJ1-4 TRBV10-3 - - CAISLGRDEKLFF TGTGCCATCAGTTTGGGGAGGGATGAAAAACTGTTTTTT
TRBJ1-6 TRBV4-2 - TRBD1 CASSQEYAGGWSPLHF TGTGCCAGCAGCCAAGAATACGCAGGGGGCTGGTCACCCCTCCACTTT